This T cell receptor beta chain derives from a study of blood T cells in healthy people across ages. Peripheral blood was drawn, about 10 milliliters per donor. The CDR3 has 15 residues. Trimming took off 6 bases at V and 1 base at J, with 15 bases between the two ends. CDR1 and CDR2 (germline): MNHEY, SMNVEV (reference sequence). Next came a second PCR, run for about 7 to 12 cycles, which used a sample-barcoded 5' primer along with a J-beta primer mix. A minimum of 2.5 million CDR3-containing paired-end reads was obtained for each sample. TCRdb fed the 5' RACE reads into MiXCR, producing one record per CDR3 protein. The sample lists 1 million or so distinct CDR3 sequences; 40% to 45% were seen once.

The chain recombines TRBV27 with TRBJ2-5, with D unresolved. This sequence was found in a woman in her sixties in good health. Sequenced: blood. The CDR3 region is CASRPLGMGQETQYF. The DNA of the CDR3 is TGTGCCAGCAGGCCCCTTGGGATGGGCCAAGAGACCCAGTACTTC.